This passage covers 2 T cell receptor beta chains from one sample sequenced in a study of chemoradiotherapy in HPV16-positive cancers. Profiling relied on immunoSEQ multiplex PCR, and the TCRdb table lists in-frame clones only, not all of them. In the table there are approximately 4,000 clones, around nine tenths of which are singletons. This sample comprised tumor tissue, obtained from a patient who underwent chemoradiotherapy. Receptor source: a human donor with HPV-associated anogenital cancer.

This chain links TRBV5-5 with TRBJ1-5; D call uncertain. This CDR3 contains 15 residues. Germline V gene sequence: CDR1 SGHKS, CDR2 YYEKEE (reference sequence). V dropped 1 base and J dropped 0 bases, with 8 bases sitting between them. CDR3 coding DNA: TGTGCCAGCAGCTTGAATCCCCATAGCAATCAGCCCCAGCATTTT. Protein product: CASSLNPHSNQPQHF.

This clone turned up a few times. The chain uses TRBV28 and TRBJ1-1; D unclear. Germline V CDR1 and CDR2: MDHEN, SYDVKM. V was shortened by 7 bases and J by 10 bases, with 16 bases between the two germline ends. The CDR3 consists of 12 residues. The CDR3 DNA is TGTGCCAGCAAGGAGGGCATGGGAGTAGCTTTCTTT. Protein: CASKEGMGVAFF.